This record covers a single T cell receptor (beta chain). Its specificity is not known. These data belong to a study of response to subunit inactivated influenza vaccine. V lost 3 bases, J lost 3 bases, and 5 bases stayed unmatched. Germline V gene lookup returns CDR1 MDHEN and CDR2 SYDVKM. CDR3 length: 15 amino acids. TCRdb ran MiXCR on the RT-PCR reads and lists one entry per CDR3 protein. The sample lists 550,000 to 650,000 distinct CDR3 sequences, 12% seen once, with roughly a tenth in the top ten. Study-level results: Each seasonal influenza vaccination, the authors suggested, recruits few new T cells.

This receptor was identified in a man between 50 and 59 years old who received an inactivated influenza vaccine. The gene calls are TRBV28 and TRBJ2-7, with TRBD2 identical over 10 bases. Here the sequenced sample was PBMCs from blood, taken on the day of vaccination. The CDR3 sequence is CASSFSSGGNYEQYF. The CDR3 nucleotides are TGTGCCAGCAGTTTTTCTAGCGGGGGTAACTACGAGCAGTACTTC.